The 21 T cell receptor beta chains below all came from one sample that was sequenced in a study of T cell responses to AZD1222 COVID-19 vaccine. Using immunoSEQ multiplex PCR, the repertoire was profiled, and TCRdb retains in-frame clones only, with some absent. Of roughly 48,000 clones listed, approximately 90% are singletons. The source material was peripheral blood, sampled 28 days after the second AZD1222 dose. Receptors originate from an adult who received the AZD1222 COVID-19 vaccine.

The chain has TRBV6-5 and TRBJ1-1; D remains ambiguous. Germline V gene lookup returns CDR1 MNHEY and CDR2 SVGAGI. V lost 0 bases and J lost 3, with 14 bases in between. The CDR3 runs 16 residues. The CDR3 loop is CASSYSMGGVDTEAFF. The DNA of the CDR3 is TGTGCCAGCAGTTACTCGATGGGTGGGGTTGACACTGAAGCTTTCTTT.

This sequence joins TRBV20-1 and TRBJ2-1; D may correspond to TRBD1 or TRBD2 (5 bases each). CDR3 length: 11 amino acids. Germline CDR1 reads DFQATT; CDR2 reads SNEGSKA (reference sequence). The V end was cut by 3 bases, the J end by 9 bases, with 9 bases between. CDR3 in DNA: TGCAGTGCTAGGAGAGGGACTGAGCAGTTCTTC. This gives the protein CSARRGTEQFF.

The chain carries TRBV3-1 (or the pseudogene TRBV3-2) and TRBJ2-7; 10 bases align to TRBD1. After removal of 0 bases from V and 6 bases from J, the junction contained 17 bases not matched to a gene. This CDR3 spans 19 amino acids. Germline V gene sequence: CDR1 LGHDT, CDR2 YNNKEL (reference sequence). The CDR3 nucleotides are TGTGCCAGCAGCCAAGAAAAAGGCATAAGTCGACAGGGGGCATCCGAGCAGTACTTC. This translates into CASSQEKGISRQGASEQYF.

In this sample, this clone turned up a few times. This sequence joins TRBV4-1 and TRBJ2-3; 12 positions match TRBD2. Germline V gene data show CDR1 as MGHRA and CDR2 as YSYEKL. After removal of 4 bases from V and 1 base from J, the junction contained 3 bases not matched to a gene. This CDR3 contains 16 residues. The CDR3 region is CASSPRLAGGTDTQYF. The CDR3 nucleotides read TGCGCCAGCAGCCCTCGACTAGCGGGGGGCACAGATACGCAGTATTTT.

The CDR3 DNA follows: TGTGCCAGCTCACCATCCAGTATGGGGGGCGGCAAAAACATTCAGTACTTC. Translating gives CASSPSSMGGGKNIQYF. This rearrangement joins TRBV18 to TRBJ2-4; D is perhaps TRBD1 or TRBD2 (6 bases each). CDR3 length equals 17 residues. The V and J ends lost 2 bases and 3 bases respectively, with 17 bases between them. CDR1 is KGHSH and CDR2 is LQKENI in the germline V gene.

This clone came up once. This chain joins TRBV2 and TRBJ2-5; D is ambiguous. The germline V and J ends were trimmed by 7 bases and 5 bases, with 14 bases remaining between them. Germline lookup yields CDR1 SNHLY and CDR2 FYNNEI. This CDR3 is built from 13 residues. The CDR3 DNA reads TGTGCCAGCATGCCCCTATCCCCCGAGACCCAGTACTTC. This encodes CASMPLSPETQYF. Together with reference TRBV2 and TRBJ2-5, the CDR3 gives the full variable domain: EPEVTQTPSHQVTQMGQEVILRCVPISNHLYFYWYRQILGQKVEFLVSFYNNEISEKSEIFDDQFSVERPDGSNFTLKIRSTKLEDSAMYFCASMPLSPETQYFGPGTRLLVL.

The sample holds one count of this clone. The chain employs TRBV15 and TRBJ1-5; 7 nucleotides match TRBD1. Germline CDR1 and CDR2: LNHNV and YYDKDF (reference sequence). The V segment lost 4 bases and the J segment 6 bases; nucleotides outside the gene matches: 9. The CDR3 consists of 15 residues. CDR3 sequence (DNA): TGTGCCACCAGCACCATCGGGCCAGGGGGTCAGCCCCAGCATTTT. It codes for CATSTIGPGGQPQHF.

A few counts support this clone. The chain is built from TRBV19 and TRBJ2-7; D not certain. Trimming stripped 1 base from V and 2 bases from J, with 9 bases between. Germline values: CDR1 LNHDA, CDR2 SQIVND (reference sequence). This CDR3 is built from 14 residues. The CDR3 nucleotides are TGTGCCAGTAGTATAGGGTCTTCAACCTACGAGCAGTACTTC. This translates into CASSIGSSTYEQYF.

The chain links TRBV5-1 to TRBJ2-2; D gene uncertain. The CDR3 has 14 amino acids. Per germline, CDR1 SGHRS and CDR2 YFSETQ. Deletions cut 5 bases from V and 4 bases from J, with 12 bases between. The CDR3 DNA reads TGCGCCAGCAGTGGTAGCCTGAGCACCGGGGAGCTGTTTTTT. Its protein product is CASSGSLSTGELFF.

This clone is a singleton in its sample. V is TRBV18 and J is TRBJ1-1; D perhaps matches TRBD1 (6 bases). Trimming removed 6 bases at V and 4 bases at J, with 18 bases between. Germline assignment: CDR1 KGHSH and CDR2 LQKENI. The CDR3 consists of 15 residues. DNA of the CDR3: TGTGCCAGCTCCTCATCGGACAGTCAGGGCACTGAAGCTTTCTTT. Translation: CASSSSDSQGTEAFF.

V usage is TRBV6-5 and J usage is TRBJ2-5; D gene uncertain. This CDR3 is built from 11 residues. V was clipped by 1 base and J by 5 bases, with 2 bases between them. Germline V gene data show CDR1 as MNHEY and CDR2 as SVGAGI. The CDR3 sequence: CASSYLETQYF. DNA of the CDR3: TGTGCCAGCAGTTACTTGGAGACCCAGTACTTC.

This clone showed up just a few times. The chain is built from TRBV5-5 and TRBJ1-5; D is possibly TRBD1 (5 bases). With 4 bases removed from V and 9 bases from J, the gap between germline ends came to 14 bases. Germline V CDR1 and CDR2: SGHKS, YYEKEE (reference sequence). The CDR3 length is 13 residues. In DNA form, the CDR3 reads TGTGCCAGCAGCGCCTCGACAGCTACGCCCCAGCATTTT. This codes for CASSASTATPQHF. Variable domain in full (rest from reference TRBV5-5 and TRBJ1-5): DAGVTQSPTHLIKTRGQQVTLRCSPISGHKSVSWYQQVLGQGPQFIFQYYEKEERGRGNFPDRFSARQFPNYSSELNVNALLLGDSALYLCASSASTATPQHFGDGTRLSIL.

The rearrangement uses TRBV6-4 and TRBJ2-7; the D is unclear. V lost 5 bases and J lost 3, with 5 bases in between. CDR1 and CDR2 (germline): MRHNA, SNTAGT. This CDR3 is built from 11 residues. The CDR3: CASSHIYEQYF. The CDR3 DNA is TGTGCCAGCAGTCACATCTACGAGCAGTACTTC.

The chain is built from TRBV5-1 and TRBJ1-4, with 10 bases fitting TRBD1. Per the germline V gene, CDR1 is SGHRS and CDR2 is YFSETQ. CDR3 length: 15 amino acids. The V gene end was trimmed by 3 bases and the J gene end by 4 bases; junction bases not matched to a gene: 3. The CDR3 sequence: CASSSGQGFNEKLFF. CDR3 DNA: TGCGCCAGCAGCTCGGGACAGGGGTTTAATGAAAAACTGTTTTTT. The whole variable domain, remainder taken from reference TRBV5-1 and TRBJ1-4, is KAGVTQTPRYLIKTRGQQVTLSCSPISGHRSVSWYQQTPGQGLQFLFEYFSETQRNKGNFPGRFSGRQFSNSRSEMNVSTLELGDSALYLCASSSGQGFNEKLFFGSGTQLSVL.

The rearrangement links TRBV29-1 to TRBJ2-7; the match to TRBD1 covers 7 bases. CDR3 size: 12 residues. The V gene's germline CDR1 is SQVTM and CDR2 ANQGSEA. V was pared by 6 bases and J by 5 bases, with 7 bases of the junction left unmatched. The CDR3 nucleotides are TGCAGCGTCAACGACAGGGACCACGAGCAGTACTTC. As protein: CSVNDRDHEQYF.

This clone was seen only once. CDR3 bases: TGTGCCAGCACCCTCCCCTACAGGGGCTCAGCTTTCTTT. It is translated as CASTLPYRGSAFF. The J gene is TRBJ1-1, the V gene TRBV6-4, with 7 bases that match TRBD1. The CDR3 has 13 amino acids. Germline V gene lookup returns CDR1 MRHNA and CDR2 SNTAGT. The ends lost 7 bases at V and 10 bases at J; junction bases unmatched: 12.

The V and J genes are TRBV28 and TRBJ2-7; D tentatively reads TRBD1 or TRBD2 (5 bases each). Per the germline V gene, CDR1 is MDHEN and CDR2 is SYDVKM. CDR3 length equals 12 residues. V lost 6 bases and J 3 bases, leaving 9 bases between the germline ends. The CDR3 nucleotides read TGTGCCAGCAGCTCTGGGGGCTACGAGCAGTACTTC. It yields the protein CASSSGGYEQYF.

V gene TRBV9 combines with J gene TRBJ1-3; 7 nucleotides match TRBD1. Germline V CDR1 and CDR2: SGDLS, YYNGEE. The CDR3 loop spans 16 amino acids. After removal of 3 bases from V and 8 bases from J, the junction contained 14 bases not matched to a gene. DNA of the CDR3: TGTGCCAGCAGCGCGTCGGAGACAGGGAGGGAACACACCATATATTTT. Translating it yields CASSASETGREHTIYF.

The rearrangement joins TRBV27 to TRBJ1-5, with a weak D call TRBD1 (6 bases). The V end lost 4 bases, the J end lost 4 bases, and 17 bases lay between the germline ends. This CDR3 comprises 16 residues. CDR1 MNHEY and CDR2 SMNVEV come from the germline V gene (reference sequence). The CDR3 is CASSSRGGGGNQPQHF. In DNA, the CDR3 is TGTGCCAGCAGTTCACGAGGGGGAGGCGGGAATCAGCCCCAGCATTTT.

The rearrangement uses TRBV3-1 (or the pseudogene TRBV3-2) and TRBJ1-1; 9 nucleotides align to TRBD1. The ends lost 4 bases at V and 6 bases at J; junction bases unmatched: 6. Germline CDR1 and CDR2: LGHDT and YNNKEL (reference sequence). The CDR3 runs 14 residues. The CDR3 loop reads CASSLGQGTAEAFF. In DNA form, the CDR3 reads TGTGCCAGCAGCCTGGGACAGGGAACGGCTGAAGCTTTCTTT.

CDR3: CASSKGGAGTGANVLTF. Written as DNA, the CDR3 is TGTGCCAGCAGCAAAGGGGGTGCCGGCACTGGGGCCAACGTCCTGACTTTC. This rearrangement joins TRBV27 to TRBJ2-6; perhaps TRBD1 as D (6 bases). This CDR3 is 17 amino acids long. Germline CDR1 is MNHEY and CDR2 is SMNVEV (reference sequence). Trimming removed 6 bases at V and 2 bases at J, with 17 bases between.